The clone carrying this T cell receptor (beta chain) showed up many times. The target antigen is unknown. The data were obtained in a study of T cells in Graves' hyperthyroidism and ophthalmopathy. Lactation, pregnancy, other autoimmune disease or uncontrolled infection led to exclusion of patients. On the basis of clinical symptoms, serum thyroxine and TRAb, thyroid ultrasound and orbital computed tomography, diagnoses were made. Germline V CDR1 and CDR2: SQVTM, ANQGSEA. J gave up 0 bases and V 6 bases, and 1 base lay outside the gene matches. This CDR3 spans 12 amino acids. The source material, RNA transcripts, was used to amplify TCR beta CDR3 regions. Using the HTBI primer set, a first-round RT-PCR was run on the TCR CDR3. TCRdb reanalysed the multiplex PCR reads using MiXCR and keeps one entry per CDR3 protein. The table has roughly 420,000 distinct CDR3 sequences, less than 20% seen once; the top ten hold 7.5% to 9%.

The study, taken as a whole, reports: A 13 V-J model separated ophthalmopathy from stable hyperthyroidism.

This clonotype was sampled from a woman aged 18-29 years with Graves' hyperthyroidism. Sequencing was done on a sample of blood. This sequence joins TRBV29-1 and TRBJ1-2, with 7 bases fitting TRBD1. CDR3 DNA sequence: TGCAGCGTGGGGACAGCTAACTATGGCTACACCTTC. Protein product: CSVGTANYGYTF.